The subject of this entry is one T cell receptor beta chain. Original methodology: Reference gene primers were amplified, and this amplification served to estimate nucleated cell counts. Some clones are missing from TCRdb's copy, which holds only in-frame ones; the method was immunoSEQ multiplex PCR. That table furnishes V, J and clone size, whereas the DNA furnished D and trimming. In the table there are about 220,000 clones, around four fifths of which are singletons. These data are taken from a study of blood T cell repertoires in COVID-19. The overall study: Nucleic acid was either cDNA or gDNA, and it came from T cells, B-cell-depleted T cells, or PBMCs.

The sample comprised peripheral blood. The TCR originated in a woman between 50 and 59 years old with acute or convalescent COVID-19.

CDR3 sequence: CASTARGAYDTQYF. The CDR3 DNA is TGTGCCAGCACGGCCCGGGGTGCATATGATACGCAGTATTTT. This sequence joins TRBV25-1 and TRBJ2-3; possibly TRBD2 for D (5 bases). CDR3 length: 14 amino acids. V shed 7 bases and J shed 6 bases, with 17 bases lying between them. Per the germline V gene, CDR1 is MGHDK and CDR2 is SYGVNS. Full variable domain (remainder filled in from reference TRBV25-1 and TRBJ2-3): EADIYQTPRYLVIGTGKKITLECSQTMGHDKMYWYQQDPGMELHLIHYSYGVNSTEKGDLSSESTVSRIRTEHFPLTLESARPSHTSQYLCASTARGAYDTQYFGPGTRLTVL.